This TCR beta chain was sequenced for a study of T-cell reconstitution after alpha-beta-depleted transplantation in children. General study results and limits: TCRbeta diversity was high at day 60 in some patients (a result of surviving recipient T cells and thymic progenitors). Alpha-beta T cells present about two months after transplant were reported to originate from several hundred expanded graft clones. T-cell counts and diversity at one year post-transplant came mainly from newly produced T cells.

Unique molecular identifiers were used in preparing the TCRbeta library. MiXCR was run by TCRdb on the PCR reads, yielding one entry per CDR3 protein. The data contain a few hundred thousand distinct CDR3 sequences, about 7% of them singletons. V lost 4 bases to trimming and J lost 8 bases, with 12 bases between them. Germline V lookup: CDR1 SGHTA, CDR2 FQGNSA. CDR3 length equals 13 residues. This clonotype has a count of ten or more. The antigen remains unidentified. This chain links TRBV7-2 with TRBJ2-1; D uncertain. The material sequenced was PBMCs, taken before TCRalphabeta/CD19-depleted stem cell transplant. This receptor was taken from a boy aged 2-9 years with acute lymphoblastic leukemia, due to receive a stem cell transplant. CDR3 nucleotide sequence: TGTGCCAGCAGCTACTTATGGGTGGATGAGCAGTTCTTC. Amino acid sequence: CASSYLWVDEQFF.